The T cell receptor beta chain described here comes from a study of regulatory T cells in long-lasting Graves disease. This clonotype was found many times. Arm-PCR of CDR3 regions and iRepertoire HTBI primers were the basis on which TCR beta libraries were built. MiXCR, run by TCRdb on the multiplex PCR reads, gives a single entry per CDR3 protein. The repertoire holds approximately 400,000 distinct CDR3 sequences, with about 14% as singletons. Time point described: newly diagnosed GD, antithyroid drugs for less than 3 months. Construction of the TCR library relied on RNA isolated from PBMCs. American Thyroid Association guidelines were used to diagnose Graves' disease. Germline V CDR1 and CDR2: MNHNS, SASEGT. The CDR3 runs 14 residues. The ends were cut back, 7 bases at V and 1 base at J, with 11 bases in the middle.

This sequence joins TRBV6-1 and TRBJ1-5; TRBD1 might be the D (5 bases). Sequencing used peripheral blood mononuclear cells (PBMCs), obtained at new diagnosis, from a patient treated with antithyroid drugs. This clonotype was obtained from a female donor with Graves disease. The CDR3, as DNA: TGTGCCAGCACCGACGGGGACAGCAATCAGCCCCAGCATTTT. It encodes CASTDGDSNQPQHF.